A single TCR beta chain is shown here with its context. This CDR3 contains 15 residues. CDR1 is MNHEY, CDR2 SVGAGI, per germline. V dropped 8 bases and J dropped 5; count of bases not matched to a gene: 15. The data belong to a study of tumor-infiltrating lymphocytes in primary liver carcinoma. Both RNA and DNA were isolated together from around 20-30 mg of bulk tissue that had not been sorted. The template, around 520 ng total RNA, yielded TCR beta cDNA made with a constant-region primer. Researchers made the TCR beta libraries by running three nested multiplex PCR rounds with slightly modified ARM-PCR. For roughly 10 cycles apiece, the opening two PCR rounds ran with TRBV1-TRBV30 forward primers and a C-beta reverse primer. TCRdb fed the multiplex PCR reads into MiXCR, producing one record per CDR3 protein. The table shows 84,000 or so distinct CDR3 sequences, with 65% to 80% occurring only once.

Material for sequencing was liver tumor tissue from sampling region 1. Subset given: tumor region T1, superior pole. The V and J genes are TRBV6-5 and TRBJ2-7; 7 bases are a match to TRBD2. This receptor was identified in a man in his forties with primary liver carcinoma and hepatitis B virus infection. CDR3: CASRGLGEGRHEQYF. The DNA of the CDR3 is TGTGCCAGCCGCGGGCTCGGGGAGGGTCGGCACGAGCAGTACTTC.